This TCR beta chain was identified in a study of beta chain features in type 1 diabetes. Reverse transcription of all isolated RNA meant that expressed TCRB transcripts were sequenced. Assay: immunoSEQ multiplex PCR; the TCRdb copy retains only in-frame clones and omits some. The sample lists about 220,000 clones; 11% were seen once. Germline CDR1 MDHEN, CDR2 SYDVKM. The V and J ends lost 6 bases and 1 base respectively, with 10 bases between them. The CDR3 totals 13 residues. Sorting produced populations that all topped 95% purity. Ten or more counts support this clone. The sequenced sample was central memory CD4+ T cells from blood. This sequence was found in a man younger than 30 in good health. The chain combines TRBV28 with TRBJ2-7, with no clear D. CDR3 coding DNA: TGTGCCAGCAGCCCGAGACCTTCCTACGAGCAGTACTTC. It yields the protein CASSPRPSYEQYF.